This TCR beta chain came from a study of CD8+ T cells in alopecia areata. Whole-study results and caveats: Expanded CD8+ clones among the top 100, as well as scalp clonality, were significantly decreased by tofacitinib.

The germline V gene has CDR1 LGHNA and CDR2 YSLEER. CDR3 length: 13 residues. Trimming pared 4 bases from V and 4 bases from J, leaving 10 bases between. Treatment: oral pan-JAK inhibitor, 5-10 mg twice daily. Collected material from alopecia areata patients comprised lesional scalp punch biopsies and peripheral blood. PBMCs, the starting material, were the source of sorted CD4+ and CD8+ T cells. In each case, RNA was isolated and then reverse transcribed into cDNA as the sequencing template. Some clones are missing from TCRdb's copy, which holds only in-frame ones; the method was immunoSEQ multiplex PCR. The sample includes around 290,000 clones, more than 45% seen only once; the top ten take more than 1.5%. Points on this clone: Its antigen is currently unknown.

The chain carries TRBV4-3 and TRBJ1-2; D not resolved. The sample in question was CD4+ T cells sorted from blood, obtained at week 24, from a patient treated with tofacitinib. This clonotype was obtained from a human donor with alopecia areata. The CDR3 region has the DNA TGCGCCAGCAGCCGAAGGACCCGCTATGGCTACACCTTC. Its translation is CASSRRTRYGYTF.